A selection of T cell receptor beta chains follows, all from one sample in a study of OX40 agonist ivuxolimab in advanced cancers. Sequenced by immunoSEQ multiplex PCR; TCRdb stores in-frame clones only, minus some. Counted here are under 85,000 clones, around nine tenths occurring once; the ten biggest clones make up approximately 0.76%. The source was CD4+ or CD8+ T cells sorted from blood, collected in a trial of the OX40 agonist ivuxolimab. The receptors were gathered from an adult with an advanced solid tumor such as melanoma, head and neck, liver or kidney cancer. CDR3s include the opening cysteine and the closing phenylalanine or tryptophan. The D gene is left open where the match is weak. Expanded clones are given a class, and other clones once, few, many or no size at all.

j_call d_call v_call clone_size cdr3_nt cdr3_aa
TRBJ1-2 . TRBV6-6 . TGTGCCAGCAGTTCGGACAGAGAACTCTATGGCTACACCTTC CASSSDRELYGYTF
TRBJ1-2 TRBD1 TRBV27 once TGTGCCAGCAGTTTATCGGGGACAGGGTCTCCAGGGTATGGCTACACCTTC CASSLSGTGSPGYGYTF
TRBJ1-4 . TRBV4-1 . TGCGCCAGCAGCCAAGAGGGGGTCAGGGGAGGCCGTGTTGAAAAACTGTTTTTT CASSQEGVRGGRVEKLFF
TRBJ1-1 . TRBV5-1 . TGCGCCAGCAGCTTGGGCCAGATGAACACTGAAGCTTTCTTT CASSLGQMNTEAFF
TRBJ1-6 . TRBV6-1 once TGTGCCAGCACCCAGGGAGCTTCACCCCTCCACTTT CASTQGASPLHF
TRBJ1-5 . TRBV28 . TGTGCCAGCGTACAGGACTCTCGTCCCCTCAATCAGCCCCAGCATTTT CASVQDSRPLNQPQHF
TRBJ2-7 TRBD1 TRBV6-5 . TGTGCCAGCAGTTACGGAGGCAGGGGGCTTGACTACGAGCAGTACTTC CASSYGGRGLDYEQYF
TRBJ2-2 TRBD2 TRBV11-3 . TGTGCCAGCAGTCTAGCGGCGAACACCGGGGAGCTGTTTTTT CASSLAANTGELFF
TRBJ2-1 TRBD2 TRBV19 . TGTGCCAGTTTACCTCTAGCGGGGAGCTCCTACAATGAGCAGTTCTTC CASLPLAGSSYNEQFF
TRBJ1-5 . TRBV28 . TGTGCCAGCAGTCGCTTTACGGCAGGGAGGGACCAGCCCCAGCATTTT CASSRFTAGRDQPQHF
TRBJ1-2 . TRBV10-1 . TGCGCCAGCAGTGAGTCGGGACGCTATGGCTACACCTTC CASSESGRYGYTF
TRBJ2-2 . TRBV19 . TGTGCCACCCGGGCCCGGCTGAACACCGGGGAGCTGTTTTTT CATRARLNTGELFF
TRBJ2-1 . TRBV19 . TGTGCCAGTGGTGGGCGAAATAATGAGCAGTTCTTC CASGGRNNEQFF
TRBJ1-1 . TRBV18 few TGTGCCAGCCGTCTCGGGGTAGGGAGCACTGAAGCTTTCTTT CASRLGVGSTEAFF
TRBJ1-5 . TRBV2 few TGTGCCAGCAGGGCTCTCGGTCAGCCCCAGCATTTT CASRALGQPQHF
TRBJ2-1 TRBD1 TRBV28 . TGTGCCAGCTTTGGACAGGCGAGCTCCTACAATGAGCAGTTCTTC CASFGQASSYNEQFF
TRBJ1-6 . TRBV5-4 . TGTGCCAGCAGCTTGGCGGAGGGCACAAATTCACCCCTCCACTTT CASSLAEGTNSPLHF
TRBJ2-7 . TRBV6-1 . TGTGCCAGCAGTGAACTCACCGTCTCCTACGAGCAGTACTTC CASSELTVSYEQYF
TRBJ2-7 . TRBV18 . TGTGCCAGCTCACCACCTGAGACAGCAGCCTACGAGCAGTACTTC CASSPPETAAYEQYF
TRBJ2-5 TRBD1 TRBV19 . TGTGCCAGTAGTATTGGGGACAGGGGGGTGACCCAGTACTTC CASSIGDRGVTQYF
TRBJ2-7 . TRBV11-2 few TGTGCCAGCAGCTTAGATGTAGGGACCTACGAGCAGTACTTC CASSLDVGTYEQYF
TRBJ2-3 TRBD2 TRBV7-9 . TGTGCCAGCAGCCCCCCGCAGCGGGGGGTCACAGATACGCAGTATTTT CASSPPQRGVTDTQYF
TRBJ1-6 . TRBV11-2 . TGTGCCAGCAGCTTAGATCTCGCATCCGAACTCCACTTT CASSLDLASELHF
TRBJ1-2 . TRBV10-2 once TGCGCCAGCAGTGAGTCAAGGGGAGGATATGGCTACACCTTC CASSESRGGYGYTF